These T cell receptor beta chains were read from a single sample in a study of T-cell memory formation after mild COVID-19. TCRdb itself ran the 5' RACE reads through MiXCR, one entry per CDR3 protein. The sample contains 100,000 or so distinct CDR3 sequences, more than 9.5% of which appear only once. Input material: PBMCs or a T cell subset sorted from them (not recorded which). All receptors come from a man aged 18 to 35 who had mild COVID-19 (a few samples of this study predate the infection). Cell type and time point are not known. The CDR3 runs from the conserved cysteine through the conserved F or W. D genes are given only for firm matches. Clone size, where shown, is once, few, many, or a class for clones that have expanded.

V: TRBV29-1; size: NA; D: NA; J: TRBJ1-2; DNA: TGCAGCGTTCGGAATACGTATGGCTACACCTTC; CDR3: CSVRNTYGYTF
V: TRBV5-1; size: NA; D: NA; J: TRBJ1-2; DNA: TGCGCCAGCAGTTCCGGGGAGAATAACTATGGCTACACCTTC; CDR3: CASSSGENNYGYTF
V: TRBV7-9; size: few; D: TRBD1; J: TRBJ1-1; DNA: TGTGCCAGCAGCTCTCGACAGGGATTGGACACTGAAGCTTTCTTT; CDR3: CASSSRQGLDTEAFF
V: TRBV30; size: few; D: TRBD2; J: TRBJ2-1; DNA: TGTGCCTGGGGTCGGGGGGGATTCAATGAGCAGTTCTTC; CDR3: CAWGRGGFNEQFF
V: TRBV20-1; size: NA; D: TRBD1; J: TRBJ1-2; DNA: TGCAGTGCTCTCCAACAGGGGGAGTATGGCTACACCTTC; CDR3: CSALQQGEYGYTF
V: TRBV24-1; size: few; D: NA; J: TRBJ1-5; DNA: TGTGCCACCAGTGACGGAGGGGTTGGTATAGGGAGCAATCAGCCCCAGCATTTT; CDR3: CATSDGGVGIGSNQPQHF
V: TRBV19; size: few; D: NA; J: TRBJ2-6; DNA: TGTGCCAGTAGTATAAACGGGGGAACTGGGGCCAACGTCCTGACTTTC; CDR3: CASSINGGTGANVLTF
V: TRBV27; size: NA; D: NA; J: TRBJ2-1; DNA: TGTGCCATCGGCCTGAGCTCCTACAATGAGCAGTTCTTC; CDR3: CAIGLSSYNEQFF
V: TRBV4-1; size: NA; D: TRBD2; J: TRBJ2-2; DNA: TGCGCCAGCAGCCAAGATAATGCGGGGGGGCTGAACACCGGGGAGCTGTTTTTT; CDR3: CASSQDNAGGLNTGELFF
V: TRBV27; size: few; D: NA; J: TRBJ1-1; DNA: TGTGCCAGCACTCGGGCAGATTCCCAGGATGAAGCTTTCTTT; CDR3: CASTRADSQDEAFF
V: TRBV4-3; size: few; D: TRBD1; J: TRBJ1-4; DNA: TGCGCCAGCAGAAGTGGACAGGGGGTTTCTCATGAAAAACTGTTTTTT; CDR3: CASRSGQGVSHEKLFF
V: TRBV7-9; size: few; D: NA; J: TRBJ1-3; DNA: TGTGCCAGCAGCGAATATCCGGGACACTCCGGAAACACCATATATTTT; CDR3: CASSEYPGHSGNTIYF
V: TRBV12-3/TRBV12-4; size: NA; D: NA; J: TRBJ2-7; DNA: TGTGCCAGCAGCAAGGTTCGCTACGAGCAGTACTTC; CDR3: CASSKVRYEQYF
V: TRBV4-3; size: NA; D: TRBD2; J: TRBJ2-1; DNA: TGCGCCAGCAGCCATGCTAGCGGGGGGTCTTACAATGAGCAGTTCTTC; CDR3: CASSHASGGSYNEQFF
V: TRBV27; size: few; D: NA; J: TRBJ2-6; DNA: TGTGCCAGCAGTTTGTTATATGGAGGGGCCAACGTCCTGACTTTC; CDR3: CASSLLYGGANVLTF
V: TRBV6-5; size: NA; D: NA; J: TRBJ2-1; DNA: TGTGCCAGCAGTTATTACGGGGGAGGCAATGAGCAGTTCTTC; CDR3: CASSYYGGGNEQFF